These T cell receptor beta chains were read from a single sample in a study of blood T cell repertoires in COVID-19. The assay was immunoSEQ multiplex PCR, and TCRdb's table has in-frame clones only and misses some. The repertoire holds 95,000 to 100,000 clones, around 87% seen once, with around 10% in the top ten. The sequencing sample was made of peripheral blood. The receptors here all came from a woman between 25 and 40 years old with acute or convalescent COVID-19. Both conserved end residues are part of each CDR3. D genes are given only for firm matches. Size is stated for part of the rows, as once, few or many counts, or as a class when the clone is expanded.

v_call: TRBV29-1; d_call: -; clone_size: few; j_call: TRBJ2-7; cdr3_aa: CSVEDRGEQYF; cdr3_nt: TGCAGCGTTGAGGACAGAGGGGAGCAGTACTTC
v_call: TRBV28; d_call: TRBD1; clone_size: -; j_call: TRBJ1-1; cdr3_aa: CASKIRTGDLNTEAFF; cdr3_nt: TGTGCCAGCAAGATACGGACAGGGGACTTGAACACTGAAGCTTTCTTT
v_call: TRBV18; d_call: -; clone_size: few; j_call: TRBJ1-2; cdr3_aa: CASSPRGGGGGYTF; cdr3_nt: TGTGCCAGCTCTCCCCGCGGGGGCGGAGGTGGCTACACCTTC
v_call: TRBV28; d_call: TRBD2; clone_size: once; j_call: TRBJ2-1; cdr3_aa: CASSSPTSGGPEQFF; cdr3_nt: TGTGCCAGCAGCTCCCCGACTAGCGGGGGGCCAGAGCAGTTCTTC
v_call: TRBV11-2; d_call: -; clone_size: -; j_call: TRBJ2-7; cdr3_aa: CAAASNTGTYEQYF; cdr3_nt: TGTGCCGCGGCCTCCAACACAGGGACCTACGAGCAGTACTTC
v_call: TRBV5-6; d_call: TRBD1; clone_size: -; j_call: TRBJ1-4; cdr3_aa: CASSLGQGEKLFF; cdr3_nt: TGTGCCAGCAGCTTAGGACAGGGGGAAAAACTGTTTTTT
v_call: TRBV4-2; d_call: -; clone_size: -; j_call: TRBJ2-3; cdr3_aa: CASSHGNAGADTQYF; cdr3_nt: TGTGCCAGCAGCCACGGAAACGCTGGAGCGGATACGCAGTATTTT
v_call: TRBV7-9; d_call: -; clone_size: once; j_call: TRBJ1-1; cdr3_aa: CASSLVGGRTEAFF; cdr3_nt: TGTGCCAGCAGCTTAGTCGGCGGTAGGACTGAAGCTTTCTTT
v_call: TRBV9; d_call: -; clone_size: -; j_call: TRBJ1-5; cdr3_aa: CASSVGAGLSNQPQHF; cdr3_nt: TGTGCCAGCAGCGTAGGCGCGGGGTTGAGCAATCAGCCCCAGCATTTT
v_call: TRBV12-3/TRBV12-4; d_call: -; clone_size: -; j_call: TRBJ2-3; cdr3_aa: CASLGQFTDTQYF; cdr3_nt: TGTGCCAGCCTTGGACAGTTCACAGATACGCAGTATTTT
v_call: TRBV4-1; d_call: TRBD1; clone_size: -; j_call: TRBJ2-1; cdr3_aa: CASSQPSGTGDEQFF; cdr3_nt: TGCGCCAGCAGCCAACCCTCCGGGACAGGGGATGAGCAGTTCTTC
v_call: TRBV18; d_call: -; clone_size: -; j_call: TRBJ1-1; cdr3_aa: CASSRGRLEVEAFF; cdr3_nt: TGTGCCAGCTCACGCGGGAGACTGGAGGTTGAAGCTTTCTTT
v_call: TRBV15; d_call: TRBD1; clone_size: -; j_call: TRBJ1-2; cdr3_aa: CATSVPGQGAQGYTF; cdr3_nt: TGTGCCACCAGCGTCCCGGGACAGGGGGCGCAAGGCTACACCTTC
v_call: TRBV27; d_call: -; clone_size: -; j_call: TRBJ2-7; cdr3_aa: CASRNPGQSYEQYF; cdr3_nt: TGTGCCAGCAGAAATCCTGGACAGAGCTACGAGCAGTACTTC
v_call: TRBV11-2; d_call: -; clone_size: -; j_call: TRBJ1-1; cdr3_aa: CASSLLVTGTEAFF; cdr3_nt: TGTGCCAGCAGCTTACTCGTAACGGGCACTGAAGCTTTCTTT
v_call: TRBV2; d_call: -; clone_size: -; j_call: TRBJ1-2; cdr3_aa: CASSPTRIFNYGYTF; cdr3_nt: TGTGCCAGCAGTCCGACTCGGATCTTTAACTATGGCTACACCTTC
v_call: TRBV27; d_call: TRBD1; clone_size: once; j_call: TRBJ2-3; cdr3_aa: CASSPIQGTSTDTQYF; cdr3_nt: TGTGCCAGCAGTCCGATACAGGGGACCTCCACAGATACGCAGTATTTT
v_call: TRBV2; d_call: -; clone_size: -; j_call: TRBJ1-5; cdr3_aa: CASSEAIRGDQPQHF; cdr3_nt: TGTGCCAGCAGTGAAGCAATAAGAGGAGATCAGCCCCAGCATTTT
v_call: TRBV19; d_call: -; clone_size: -; j_call: TRBJ1-2; cdr3_aa: CASSVHRLDGYTF; cdr3_nt: TGTGCCAGTAGTGTCCACAGGCTGGATGGCTACACCTTC
v_call: TRBV6-5; d_call: -; clone_size: once; j_call: TRBJ2-2; cdr3_aa: CAARTGVYTGELFF; cdr3_nt: TGTGCCGCCCGGACGGGAGTATACACCGGGGAGCTGTTTTTT
v_call: TRBV2; d_call: -; clone_size: -; j_call: TRBJ1-1; cdr3_aa: CASSDRGYTEAFF; cdr3_nt: TGTGCCAGCAGTGATAGGGGTTACACTGAAGCTTTCTTT
v_call: TRBV28; d_call: TRBD1; clone_size: -; j_call: TRBJ1-1; cdr3_aa: CASSWGQGSTEAFF; cdr3_nt: TGTGCCAGCAGTTGGGGACAGGGATCCACTGAAGCTTTCTTT
v_call: TRBV7-6; d_call: -; clone_size: once; j_call: TRBJ2-7; cdr3_aa: CASSLTTDTSYEQYF; cdr3_nt: TGTGCCAGCAGCTTAACGACAGACACCTCCTACGAGCAGTACTTC
v_call: TRBV27; d_call: -; clone_size: -; j_call: TRBJ1-2; cdr3_aa: CASSLGSQGYGYTF; cdr3_nt: TGTGCCAGCAGTTTAGGTAGCCAAGGCTATGGCTACACCTTC
v_call: TRBV27; d_call: TRBD1; clone_size: -; j_call: TRBJ1-6; cdr3_aa: CASRYGQGNSPLHF; cdr3_nt: TGTGCCAGCAGGTATGGACAGGGGAATTCACCCCTCCACTTT
v_call: TRBV10-3; d_call: TRBD1; clone_size: few; j_call: TRBJ1-3; cdr3_aa: CAISEPQSRLDRGPGNTIYF; cdr3_nt: TGTGCCATCAGTGAGCCCCAAAGTAGGTTGGACAGGGGGCCTGGAAACACCATATATTTT